This entry features one T cell receptor beta chain sequence. Its antigen is still unknown. Assay: immunoSEQ multiplex PCR; the TCRdb copy retains only in-frame clones and omits some. This table has about 64,000 clones, approximately 72% appearing once. This entry belongs to a study of vaccination effects on CD4 cells after COVID-19. As for the study in general: There were two convalescent patients who gave samples 16 days and one week before vaccination.

CDR1 and CDR2 (germline): SGHTA, FQGTGA. V was pared by 3 bases and J by 4 bases, with 9 bases between. The CDR3 sequence is 14 residues long. Study outcomes and limitations: For convalescents, most of the spike-reactive clones seen post-vaccine were new vaccine-induced clones.

CD4+ T cells were isolated after less than 13 days of culture. The person's infection with SARS-CoV-2, confirmed by PCR, took place between March and December 2020. A half-medium replacement with IL-2 medium was carried out on days 3 and 7. This receptor was identified in a human donor who had a prior SARS-CoV-2 infection. The sample was CD4+ T cells from PBMCs cultured without peptide, taken before COVID-19 vaccination. The chain joins TRBV7-3 to TRBJ2-2; D is tentatively TRBD1 or TRBD2 (7 bases each). CDR3 bases: TGTGCCAGCAGCTTCAGGGGGGGCACCGGGGAGCTGTTTTTT. As protein: CASSFRGGTGELFF.